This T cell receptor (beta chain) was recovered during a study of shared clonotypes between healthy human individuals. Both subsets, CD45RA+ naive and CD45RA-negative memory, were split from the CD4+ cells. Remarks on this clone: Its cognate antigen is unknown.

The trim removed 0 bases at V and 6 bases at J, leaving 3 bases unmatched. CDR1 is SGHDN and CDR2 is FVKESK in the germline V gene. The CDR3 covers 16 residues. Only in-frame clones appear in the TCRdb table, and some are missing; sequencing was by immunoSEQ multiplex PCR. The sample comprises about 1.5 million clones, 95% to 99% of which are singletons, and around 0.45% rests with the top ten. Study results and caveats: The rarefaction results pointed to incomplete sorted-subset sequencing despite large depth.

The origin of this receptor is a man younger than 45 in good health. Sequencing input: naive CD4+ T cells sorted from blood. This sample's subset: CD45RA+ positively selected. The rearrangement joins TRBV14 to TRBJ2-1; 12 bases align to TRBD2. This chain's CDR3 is CASSQDLLAGGNEQFF. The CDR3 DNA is TGTGCCAGCAGCCAAGATCTACTAGCGGGAGGCAATGAGCAGTTCTTC.